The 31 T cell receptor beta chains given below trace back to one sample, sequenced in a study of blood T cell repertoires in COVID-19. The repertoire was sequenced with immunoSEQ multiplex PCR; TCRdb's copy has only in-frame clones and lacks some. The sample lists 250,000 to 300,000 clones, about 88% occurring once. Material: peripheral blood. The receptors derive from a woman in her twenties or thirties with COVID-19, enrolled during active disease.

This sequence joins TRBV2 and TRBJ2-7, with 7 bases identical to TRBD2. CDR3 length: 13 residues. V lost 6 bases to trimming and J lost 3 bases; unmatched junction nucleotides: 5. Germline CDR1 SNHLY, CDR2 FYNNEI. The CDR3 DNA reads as TGTGCCAGCAGACCAGCGGGGCGCTACGAGCAGTACTTC. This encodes CASRPAGRYEQYF.

The CDR3 DNA reads TGTGCCAGCAGTTACGATACAGGGTATTATAGCAATCAGCCCCAGCATTTT. It translates to CASSYDTGYYSNQPQHF. This chain connects TRBV6-2 or TRBV6-3 to TRBJ1-5; D is perhaps TRBD1 (6 bases). CDR1 and CDR2 from the germline V gene are MNHEY and SVGEGT. The CDR3 sequence is 17 residues long. The V end lost 2 bases, the J end lost 0 bases, and 14 bases lay between the germline ends.

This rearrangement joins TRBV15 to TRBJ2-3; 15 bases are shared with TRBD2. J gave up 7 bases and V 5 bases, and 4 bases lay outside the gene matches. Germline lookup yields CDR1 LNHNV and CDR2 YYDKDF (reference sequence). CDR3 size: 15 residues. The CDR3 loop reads CATSGLAGGPNTQYF. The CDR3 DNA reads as TGTGCCACCAGCGGACTAGCGGGAGGGCCAAATACGCAGTATTTT.

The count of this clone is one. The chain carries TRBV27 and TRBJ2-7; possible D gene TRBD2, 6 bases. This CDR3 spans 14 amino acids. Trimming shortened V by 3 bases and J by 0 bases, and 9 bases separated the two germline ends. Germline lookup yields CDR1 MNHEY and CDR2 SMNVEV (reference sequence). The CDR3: CASSFRGSSYEQYF. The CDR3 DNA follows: TGTGCCAGCAGTTTCCGGGGGAGCTCCTACGAGCAGTACTTC.

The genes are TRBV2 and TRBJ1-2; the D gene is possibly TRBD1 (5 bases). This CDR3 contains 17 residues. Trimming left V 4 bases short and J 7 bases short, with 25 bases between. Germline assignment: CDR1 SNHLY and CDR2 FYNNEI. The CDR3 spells CASSGPQAGLLWRGYTF. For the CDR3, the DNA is TGTGCCAGCAGTGGCCCCCAGGCAGGGCTTCTCTGGCGTGGCTACACCTTC.

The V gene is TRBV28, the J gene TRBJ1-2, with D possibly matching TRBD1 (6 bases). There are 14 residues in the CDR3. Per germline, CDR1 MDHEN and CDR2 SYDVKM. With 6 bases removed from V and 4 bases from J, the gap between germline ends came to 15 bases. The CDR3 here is CASRLDRPSYGYTF. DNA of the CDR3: TGTGCCAGCAGACTCGACAGGCCGAGCTATGGCTACACCTTC.

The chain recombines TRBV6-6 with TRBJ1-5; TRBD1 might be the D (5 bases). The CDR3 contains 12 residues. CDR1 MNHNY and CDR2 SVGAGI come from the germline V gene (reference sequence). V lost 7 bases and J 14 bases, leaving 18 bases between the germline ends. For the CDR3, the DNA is TGTGCCAGCACCCGGGGAGGGGACCTGGAGCATTTT. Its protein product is CASTRGGDLEHF.

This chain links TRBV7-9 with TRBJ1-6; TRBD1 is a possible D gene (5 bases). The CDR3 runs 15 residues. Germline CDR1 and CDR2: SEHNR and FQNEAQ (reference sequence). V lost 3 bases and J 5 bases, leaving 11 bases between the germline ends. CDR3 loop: CASSLMTVDNSPLHF. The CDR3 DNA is TGTGCCAGCAGCTTGATGACAGTTGATAATTCACCCCTCCACTTT.

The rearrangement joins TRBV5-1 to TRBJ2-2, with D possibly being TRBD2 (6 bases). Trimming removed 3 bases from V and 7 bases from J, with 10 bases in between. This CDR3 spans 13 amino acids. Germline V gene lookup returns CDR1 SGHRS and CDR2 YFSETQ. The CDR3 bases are TGCGCCAGCAGCTCCGGGACTCTCGGGGAGCTGTTTTTT. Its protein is CASSSGTLGELFF. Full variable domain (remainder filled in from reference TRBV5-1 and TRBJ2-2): KAGVTQTPRYLIKTRGQQVTLSCSPISGHRSVSWYQQTPGQGLQFLFEYFSETQRNKGNFPGRFSGRQFSNSRSEMNVSTLELGDSALYLCASSSGTLGELFFGEGSRLTVL.

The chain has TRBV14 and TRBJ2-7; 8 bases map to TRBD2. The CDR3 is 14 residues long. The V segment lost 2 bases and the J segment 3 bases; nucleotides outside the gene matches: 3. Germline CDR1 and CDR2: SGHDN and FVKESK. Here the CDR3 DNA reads TGTGCCAGCAGCCAAAGCGGGAGAAGCTACGAGCAGTACTTC. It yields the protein CASSQSGRSYEQYF. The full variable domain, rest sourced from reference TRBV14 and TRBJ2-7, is EAGVTQFPSHSVIEKGQTVTLRCDPISGHDNLYWYRRVMGKEIKFLLHFVKESKQDESGMPNNRFLAERTGGTYSTLKVQPAELEDSGVYFCASSQSGRSYEQYFGPGTRLTVT.

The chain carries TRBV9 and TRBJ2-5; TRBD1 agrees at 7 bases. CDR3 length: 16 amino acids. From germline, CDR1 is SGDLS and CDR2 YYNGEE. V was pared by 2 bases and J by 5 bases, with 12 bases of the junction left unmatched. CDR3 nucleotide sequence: TGTGCCAGCAGCGTCGAGAATTCGGGACAGCCGGAGACCCAGTACTTC. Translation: CASSVENSGQPETQYF.

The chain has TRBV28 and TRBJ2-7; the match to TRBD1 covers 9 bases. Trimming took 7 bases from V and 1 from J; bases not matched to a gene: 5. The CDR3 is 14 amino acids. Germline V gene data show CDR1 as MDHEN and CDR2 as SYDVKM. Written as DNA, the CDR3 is TGTGCCAGCACTGAGGGGACAGGGTCCTACGAGCAGTACTTC. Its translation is CASTEGTGSYEQYF.

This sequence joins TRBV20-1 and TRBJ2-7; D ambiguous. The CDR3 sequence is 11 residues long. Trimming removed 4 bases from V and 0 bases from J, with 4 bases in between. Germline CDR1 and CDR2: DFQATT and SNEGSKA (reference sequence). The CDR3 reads CSATTSYEQYF. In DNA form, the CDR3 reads TGCAGTGCTACTACCTCCTACGAGCAGTACTTC.

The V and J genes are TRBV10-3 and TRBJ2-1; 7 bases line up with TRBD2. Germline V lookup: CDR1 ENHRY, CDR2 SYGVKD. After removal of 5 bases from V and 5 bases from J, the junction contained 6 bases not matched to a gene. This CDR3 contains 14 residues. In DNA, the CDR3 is TGTGCCATCAGTAACCGGGACTACAACAATGAGCAGTTCTTC. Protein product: CAISNRDYNNEQFF.

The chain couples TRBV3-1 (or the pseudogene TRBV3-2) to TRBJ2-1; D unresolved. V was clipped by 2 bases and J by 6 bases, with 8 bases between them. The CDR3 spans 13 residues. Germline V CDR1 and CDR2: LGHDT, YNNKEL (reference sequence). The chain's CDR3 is CASSQTTPNEQFF. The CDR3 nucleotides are TGTGCCAGCAGCCAAACGACTCCCAATGAGCAGTTCTTC.

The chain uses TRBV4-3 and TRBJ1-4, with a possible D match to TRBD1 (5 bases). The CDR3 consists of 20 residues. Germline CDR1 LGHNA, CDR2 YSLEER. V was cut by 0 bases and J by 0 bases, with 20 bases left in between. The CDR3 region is CASSQDTPLGGGATNEKLFF. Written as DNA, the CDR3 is TGCGCCAGCAGCCAAGATACCCCTCTTGGTGGGGGGGCAACTAATGAAAAACTGTTTTTT.

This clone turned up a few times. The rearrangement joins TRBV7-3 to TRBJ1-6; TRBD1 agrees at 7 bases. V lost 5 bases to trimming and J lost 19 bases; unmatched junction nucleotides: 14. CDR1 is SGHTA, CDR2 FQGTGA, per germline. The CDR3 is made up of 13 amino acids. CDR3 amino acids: CASSLWWDSEQHF. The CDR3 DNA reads TGTGCCAGCAGCCTCTGGTGGGACAGCGAACAACACTTT.

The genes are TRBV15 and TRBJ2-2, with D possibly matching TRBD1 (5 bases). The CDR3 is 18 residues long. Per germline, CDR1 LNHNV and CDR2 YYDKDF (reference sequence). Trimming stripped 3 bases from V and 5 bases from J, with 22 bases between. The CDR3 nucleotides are TGTGCCACCAGCAGTGCTGGGCAGGGCTTCAACCGGACCGGGGAGCTGTTTTTT. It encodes CATSSAGQGFNRTGELFF.

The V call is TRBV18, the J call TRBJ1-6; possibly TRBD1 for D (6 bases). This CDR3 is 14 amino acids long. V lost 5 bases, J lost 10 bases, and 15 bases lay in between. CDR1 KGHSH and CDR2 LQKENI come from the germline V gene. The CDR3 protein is CASSGKQGSSPLHF. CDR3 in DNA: TGTGCCAGCTCAGGAAAACAGGGAAGCTCACCCCTCCACTTT. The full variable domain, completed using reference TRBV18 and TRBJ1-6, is NAGVMQNPRHLVRRRGQEARLRCSPMKGHSHVYWYRQLPEEGLKFMVYLQKENIIDESGMPKERFSAEFPKEGPSILRIQQVVRGDSAAYFCASSGKQGSSPLHFGNGTRLTVT.

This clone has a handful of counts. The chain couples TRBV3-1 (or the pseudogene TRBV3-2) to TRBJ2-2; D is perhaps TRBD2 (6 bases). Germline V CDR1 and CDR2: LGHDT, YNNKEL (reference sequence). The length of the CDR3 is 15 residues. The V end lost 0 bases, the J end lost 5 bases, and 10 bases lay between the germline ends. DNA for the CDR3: TGTGCCAGCAGCCAAGACGTGGGGGGAACCGGGGAGCTGTTTTTT. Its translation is CASSQDVGGTGELFF.

CDR3 protein: CASRRTGRYEQYF. CDR3 bases: TGTGCCAGCAGACGGACAGGGCGGTACGAGCAGTACTTC. The rearrangement links TRBV12-3 or TRBV12-4 to TRBJ2-7; 8 nucleotides agree with TRBD1. V was pared by 6 bases and J by 4 bases, with 5 bases of the junction left unmatched. The CDR3 sequence is 13 residues long.

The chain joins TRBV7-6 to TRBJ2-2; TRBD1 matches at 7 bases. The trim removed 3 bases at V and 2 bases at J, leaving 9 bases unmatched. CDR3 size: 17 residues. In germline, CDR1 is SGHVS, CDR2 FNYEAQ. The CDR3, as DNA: TGTGCCAGCAGCTTGGATGGGGACAGAATAAACACCGGGGAGCTGTTTTTT. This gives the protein CASSLDGDRINTGELFF.

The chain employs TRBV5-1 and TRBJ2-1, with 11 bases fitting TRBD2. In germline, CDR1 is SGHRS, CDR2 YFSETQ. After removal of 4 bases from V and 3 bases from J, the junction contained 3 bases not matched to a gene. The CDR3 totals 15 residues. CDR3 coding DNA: TGCGCCAGCAGCCTGGGACTAGCGGACTACAATGAGCAGTTCTTC. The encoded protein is CASSLGLADYNEQFF.

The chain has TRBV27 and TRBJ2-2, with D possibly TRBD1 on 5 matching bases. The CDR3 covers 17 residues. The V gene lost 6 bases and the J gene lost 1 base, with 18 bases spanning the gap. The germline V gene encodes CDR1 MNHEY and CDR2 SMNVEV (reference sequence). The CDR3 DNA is TGTGCCAGCAGCCCCCTAGGGGTAGGGGAGAACACCGGGGAGCTGTTTTTT. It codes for CASSPLGVGENTGELFF.

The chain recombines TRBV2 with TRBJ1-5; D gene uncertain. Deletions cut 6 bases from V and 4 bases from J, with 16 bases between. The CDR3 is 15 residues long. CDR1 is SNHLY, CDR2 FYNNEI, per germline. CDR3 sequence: CASSGRGVGNQPQHF. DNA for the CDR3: TGTGCCAGCAGCGGCCGCGGGGTGGGGAATCAGCCCCAGCATTTT.

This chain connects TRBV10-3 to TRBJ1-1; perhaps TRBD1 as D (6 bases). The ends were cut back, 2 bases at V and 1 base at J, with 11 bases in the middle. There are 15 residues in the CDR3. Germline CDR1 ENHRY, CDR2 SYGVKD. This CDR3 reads CAISESRDTNTEAFF. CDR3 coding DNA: TGTGCCATCAGTGAGAGCCGGGACACGAACACTGAAGCTTTCTTT.

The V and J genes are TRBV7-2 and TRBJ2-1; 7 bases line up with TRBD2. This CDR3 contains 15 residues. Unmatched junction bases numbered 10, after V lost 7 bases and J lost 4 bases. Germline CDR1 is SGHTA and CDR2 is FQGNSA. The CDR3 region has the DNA TGTGCCAGCACCTCCTATCGGCGGGGGTACAATGAGCAGTTCTTC. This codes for CASTSYRRGYNEQFF.

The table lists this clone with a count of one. For the CDR3, the DNA is TGTGCCAGCAGCTTTATCAGGGGGCAATCTGAAGCTTTCTTT. Translated: CASSFIRGQSEAFF. V gene TRBV5-5 combines with J gene TRBJ1-1, with 8 bases lining up with TRBD1. Germline V lookup: CDR1 SGHKS, CDR2 YYEKEE (reference sequence). CDR3 length: 14 amino acids. The V gene end was trimmed by 2 bases and the J gene end by 6 bases; junction bases not matched to a gene: 6.

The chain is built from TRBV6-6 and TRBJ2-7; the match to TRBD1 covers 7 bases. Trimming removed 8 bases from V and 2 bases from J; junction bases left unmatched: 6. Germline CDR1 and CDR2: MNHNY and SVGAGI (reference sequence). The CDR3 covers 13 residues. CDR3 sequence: CASSGQDAYEQYF. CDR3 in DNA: TGTGCCAGCTCCGGACAGGATGCCTACGAGCAGTACTTC.

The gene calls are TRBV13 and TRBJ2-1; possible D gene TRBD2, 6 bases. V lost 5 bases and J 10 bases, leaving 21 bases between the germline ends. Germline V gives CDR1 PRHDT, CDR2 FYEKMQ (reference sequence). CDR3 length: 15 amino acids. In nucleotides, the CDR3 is TGTGCCAGCAGCCCGTCTGAGAGCGGGTCAGGGGAGCAGTTCTTC. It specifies CASSPSESGSGEQFF.

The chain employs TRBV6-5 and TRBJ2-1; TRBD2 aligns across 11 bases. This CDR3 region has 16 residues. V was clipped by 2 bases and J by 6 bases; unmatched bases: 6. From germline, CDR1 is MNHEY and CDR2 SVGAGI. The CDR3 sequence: CASSYLTSGGFNEQFF. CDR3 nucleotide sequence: TGTGCCAGCAGTTACCTAACTAGCGGGGGCTTCAATGAGCAGTTCTTC.